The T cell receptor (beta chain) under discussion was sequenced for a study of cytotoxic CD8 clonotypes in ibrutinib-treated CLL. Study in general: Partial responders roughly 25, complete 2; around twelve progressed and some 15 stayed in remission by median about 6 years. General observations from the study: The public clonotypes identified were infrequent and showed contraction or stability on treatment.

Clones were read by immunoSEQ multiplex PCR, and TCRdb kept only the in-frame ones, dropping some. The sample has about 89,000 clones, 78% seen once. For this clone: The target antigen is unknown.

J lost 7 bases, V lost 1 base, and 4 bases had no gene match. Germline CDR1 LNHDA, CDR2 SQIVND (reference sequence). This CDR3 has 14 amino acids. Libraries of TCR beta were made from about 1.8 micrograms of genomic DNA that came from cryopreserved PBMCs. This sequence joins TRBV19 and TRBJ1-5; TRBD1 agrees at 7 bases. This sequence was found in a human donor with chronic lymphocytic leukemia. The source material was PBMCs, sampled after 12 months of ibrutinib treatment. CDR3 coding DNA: TGTGCCAGTAGTATAGGGTCACAGGGGCAGCCCCAGCATTTT. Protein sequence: CASSIGSQGQPQHF.